This TCR beta chain originates from a study of shared clonotypes between healthy human individuals. Broader study findings: The sampled material consisted only of blood, and tissue repertoires are likely to differ.

Division of CD4+ cells produced a CD45RA+ naive subset and a CD45RA-negative memory subset. Turning to this clone: The antigen is unknown.

TCRdb's copy holds only in-frame clones and misses some; the assay was immunoSEQ multiplex PCR. This sample has hundreds of thousands of clones, with approximately 79% found just once. Specimen: memory CD4+ T cells sorted from blood. As to subset: CD45RA-negative fraction. The receptor was isolated from a woman aged 25 to 39 in good health.

The CDR3 sequence is CAWKAGAFNTEAFF. DNA of the CDR3: TGTGCCTGGAAGGCAGGGGCCTTTAACACTGAAGCTTTCTTT. The V gene is TRBV30, the J gene TRBJ1-1, with a possible D match to TRBD1 (6 bases). The CDR3 spans 14 residues. Per germline, CDR1 GTSNPN and CDR2 SVGIG (reference sequence). Deletions cut 4 bases from V and 2 bases from J, with 14 bases between.